This T cell receptor beta chain was sequenced in a study of cytomegalovirus exposure and HLA in healthy donors. This clone was seen a few times. Its antigen is as yet unknown. The CDR3 spans 14 residues. From germline, CDR1 is MNHNY and CDR2 SVGAGI (reference sequence). Trimming took 6 bases from V and 3 from J; bases not matched to a gene: 7. Regarding the study as a whole: A likely sequencing artifact accounted for one observed cluster of highly shared sequence variants. Using the classifier, cytomegalovirus status was reportedly diagnosed with high specificity and sensitivity.

PCR primers comprised 60 Vbeta and 13 Jbeta primers. Measured with immunoSEQ multiplex PCR; TCRdb has only the in-frame clones, and not every one. This table has approximately 210,000 clones, roughly 80% appearing once. The sample consisted of PBMCs. This TCR derives from a woman in her 30s in good health and CMV-seropositive. The chain links TRBV6-6 to TRBJ2-5; TRBD1 agrees at 7 bases. CDR3 coding DNA: TGTGCCAGCAGGGCCCTGGACAGGAAAGAGACCCAGTACTTC. Its protein product is CASRALDRKETQYF.